These 20 T cell receptor beta chains were all obtained from the same sample, sequenced in a study. Using its own MiXCR run on the RT-PCR reads, TCRdb lists one record per CDR3 protein. The data contain approximately 720,000 distinct CDR3 sequences, approximately 15% of them singletons. Material: memory CD4+ T cells from blood. These receptors all stem from a female donor in good health, serving as a healthy control.

CDR3 in DNA: TGCAGTGCTAGGAACAGGGGGATCACCGGGGAGCTGTTTTTT. Its protein product is CSARNRGITGELFF. V and J are TRBV20-1 and TRBJ2-2, with 8 bases aligning to TRBD1. Germline lookup yields CDR1 DFQATT and CDR2 SNEGSKA (reference sequence). The CDR3 loop spans 14 amino acids. The ends lost 3 bases at V and 4 bases at J; junction bases unmatched: 4.

This clonotype has a count of ten or more. CDR3 sequence (DNA): TGTGCCAGCAGTCGACAACCACCTTTCACTGAAGCTTTCTTT. This encodes CASSRQPPFTEAFF. The chain carries TRBV6-5 and TRBJ1-1, with D unresolved. Germline-derived CDR1 and CDR2 are MNHEY and SVGAGI. Trimming cost V 5 bases and J 4 bases, with 14 bases left between them. This CDR3 region has 14 residues.

A few counts support this clonotype. The J gene is TRBJ2-7, the V gene TRBV5-1, with D possibly TRBD2 on 6 matching bases. Deletions cut 6 bases from V and 3 bases from J, with 16 bases between. Germline values: CDR1 SGHRS, CDR2 YFSETQ. The CDR3 is made up of 14 amino acids. The CDR3 nucleotides are TGCGCCAGCACCCGGGACTCAACTATCTACGAGCAGTACTTC. This encodes CASTRDSTIYEQYF.

This chain links TRBV29-1 with TRBJ1-1, with 7 bases identical to TRBD1. The CDR3 spans 15 residues. V shed 3 bases and J 3 bases; nucleotides not matched to a gene: 10. Germline V CDR1 and CDR2: SQVTM, ANQGSEA. The CDR3 spells CSVESDRVVDTEAFF. CDR3 nucleotide sequence: TGCAGCGTTGAGAGCGACAGGGTAGTGGACACTGAAGCTTTCTTT.

This clonotype was counted many times. The V and J genes are TRBV5-6 and TRBJ1-5; D gene uncertain. The germline CDR1 and CDR2 sequences are SGHDT and YYEEEE. The CDR3 has 12 amino acids. Trimming removed 4 bases from V and 7 bases from J, with 9 bases in between. This chain's CDR3 is CASSKLDQPQHF. The CDR3 nucleotides are TGTGCCAGCAGCAAATTGGACCAGCCCCAGCATTTT.

This clonotype was seen a handful of times. This chain connects TRBV5-1 to TRBJ2-5; D is possibly TRBD1 (5 bases). Germline assignment: CDR1 SGHRS and CDR2 YFSETQ. V gave up 2 bases and J gave up 5 bases, with 16 bases separating them. This CDR3 is 15 amino acids long. DNA of the CDR3: TGCGCCAGCAGCTTCCGACCAGACAGTTCTGAGACCCAGTACTTC. Amino acid sequence: CASSFRPDSSETQYF.

This clonotype has at least ten counts. The rearrangement joins TRBV20-1 to TRBJ2-7; 15 nucleotides line up with TRBD2. The CDR3 extends over 14 amino acids. Trimming removed 4 bases from V and 4 bases from J; junction bases left unmatched: 2. CDR1 is DFQATT and CDR2 is SNEGSKA in the germline V gene (reference sequence). The CDR3 loop reads CSAIGTSGGYEQYF. The DNA for the CDR3 is TGCAGTGCTATCGGGACTAGCGGGGGGTACGAGCAGTACTTC.

This clonotype has only a few counts. The gene calls are TRBV7-3 and TRBJ2-2; TRBD1 might be the D (5 bases). Germline V gene data show CDR1 as SGHTA and CDR2 as FQGTGA. The CDR3 length is 15 residues. V was cut by 5 bases and J by 4 bases, with 14 bases left in between. CDR3 residues: CASSPRGQSTGELFF. CDR3 bases: TGTGCCAGCAGCCCGCGAGGACAATCCACCGGGGAGCTGTTTTTT. The full variable domain, its missing parts supplied by reference TRBV7-3 and TRBJ2-2, is GAGVSQTPSNKVTEKGKYVELRCDPISGHTALYWYRQSLGQGPEFLIYFQGTGAADDSGLPNDRFFAVRPEGSVSTLKIQRTERGDSAVYLCASSPRGQSTGELFFGEGSRLTVL.

This clonotype was found a few times. This rearrangement joins TRBV20-1 to TRBJ1-3; TRBD1 is a possible D gene (6 bases). The CDR3 runs to 17 residues. The ends were cut back, 0 bases at V and 3 bases at J, with 18 bases in the middle. Germline V gene lookup returns CDR1 DFQATT and CDR2 SNEGSKA (reference sequence). CDR3 amino acids: CSARDRVRGGHGNTIYF. CDR3 bases: TGCAGTGCTAGAGATAGGGTTAGGGGGGGCCATGGAAACACCATATATTTT.

The gene calls are TRBV5-6 and TRBJ2-5, with no clear D. Germline assignment: CDR1 SGHDT and CDR2 YYEEEE. The CDR3 sequence is 13 residues long. V was clipped by 0 bases and J by 4 bases, with 7 bases between them. The CDR3 region has the DNA TGTGCCAGCAGCTTGGTTGTGATAGAGACCCAGTACTTC. Its translation is CASSLVVIETQYF.

The rearrangement uses TRBV20-1 and TRBJ2-3; 8 bases are shared with TRBD2. Trimming took 5 bases from V and 1 from J; bases not matched to a gene: 5. Germline CDR1 and CDR2: DFQATT and SNEGSKA (reference sequence). This CDR3 comprises 14 residues. The CDR3 sequence: CSAFSGTGTDTQYF. The CDR3 nucleotides are TGCAGTGCTTTTAGCGGGACGGGCACAGATACGCAGTATTTT.

The chain joins TRBV4-1 to TRBJ1-1, with D possibly TRBD1 on 5 matching bases. The CDR3 is 15 residues long. Trimming pared 5 bases from V and 3 bases from J, leaving 16 bases between. Per the germline V gene, CDR1 is MGHRA and CDR2 is YSYEKL. The DNA of the CDR3 is TGCGCCAGCAGCGCCCAAGGGGAGAGGGACACTGAAGCTTTCTTT. Encoded protein: CASSAQGERDTEAFF.

This clonotype was seen at least ten times. The chain is built from TRBV7-2 and TRBJ2-1; 7 bases are shared with TRBD2. The CDR3 consists of 17 residues. Losses at the gene ends were 5 bases for V and 8 bases for J; bases not matched to a gene: 18. From germline, CDR1 is SGHTA and CDR2 FQGNSA. CDR3 sequence (DNA): TGTGCCAGCAGCCCACCCTTGGGGAGCGGGACCCCAGATGAGCAGTTCTTC. This sequence encodes CASSPPLGSGTPDEQFF.

The chain recombines TRBV11-3 with TRBJ2-1; 7 positions match TRBD1. The CDR3 runs 15 residues. Trimming at V came to 5 bases and at J to 7 bases, leaving 11 bases not matched to a gene. Germline loops: CDR1 SGHNT, CDR2 YENEEA. CDR3 in amino acids: CASSPGHRGQNEQFF. CDR3 in DNA: TGTGCCAGCAGCCCAGGCCACAGGGGTCAAAATGAGCAGTTCTTC.

This chain connects TRBV19 to TRBJ1-2; 12 bases align to TRBD1. The CDR3 is 15 residues long. From germline, CDR1 is LNHDA and CDR2 SQIVND (reference sequence). J gave up 8 bases and V 5 bases, and 9 bases lay outside the gene matches. CDR3 sequence reads: CASSAGTGGATGYTF. The CDR3 nucleotides are TGTGCCAGTAGTGCTGGGACAGGGGGCGCGACCGGCTACACCTTC. The entire variable domain, with the rest obtained from reference TRBV19 and TRBJ1-2, is as follows: DGGITQSPKYLFRKEGQNVTLSCEQNLNHDAMYWYRQDPGQGLRLIYYSQIVNDFQKGDIAEGYSVSREKKESFPLTVTSAQKNPTAFYLCASSAGTGGATGYTFGSGTRLTVV.

This clonotype was seen ten or more times. V usage is TRBV7-3 and J usage is TRBJ2-3, with D maybe TRBD1 (5 bases). The CDR3 totals 13 residues. Germline V gene data show CDR1 as SGHTA and CDR2 as FQGTGA. V was clipped by 5 bases and J by 8 bases, with 14 bases between them. CDR3 nucleotide sequence: TGTGCCAGCAGCCCTCAGGGCGCAGCTACGCAGTATTTT. Amino acid sequence: CASSPQGAATQYF.

This clonotype turned up a few times. The chain carries TRBV7-2 and TRBJ1-1; TRBD1 matches at 8 bases. The CDR3 is 14 amino acids. Germline trimming cut 5 bases from V and 2 bases from J; bases unmatched to any gene: 4. Germline-derived CDR1 and CDR2 are SGHTA and FQGNSA. CDR3 in amino acids: CASSGAGGNTEAFF. CDR3 nucleotide sequence: TGTGCCAGCAGCGGTGCAGGGGGCAACACTGAAGCTTTCTTT. The full variable domain, its missing parts supplied by reference TRBV7-2 and TRBJ1-1, is GAGVSQSPSNKVTEKGKDVELRCDPISGHTALYWYRQSLGQGLEFLIYFQGNSAPDKSGLPSDRFSAERTGGSVSTLTIQRTQQEDSAVYLCASSGAGGNTEAFFGQGTRLTVV.

The J gene is TRBJ2-1, the V gene TRBV18; D may be TRBD2 (5 bases). Germline assignment: CDR1 KGHSH and CDR2 LQKENI. The CDR3 covers 14 residues. V gave up 5 bases and J gave up 4 bases, with 12 bases separating them. CDR3 protein: CASSRAGPYNEQFF. CDR3 DNA sequence: TGTGCCAGCTCAAGGGCGGGCCCTTACAATGAGCAGTTCTTC.

The chain is built from TRBV11-2 and TRBJ2-3; 10 bases line up with TRBD2. The V and J ends lost 5 bases and 2 bases, in that order; junction bases with no gene match: 7. In germline, CDR1 is SGHAT, CDR2 FQNNGV. The CDR3 contains 16 residues. CDR3 coding DNA: TGTGCCAGCAGCCAGGCAAGCGGGGGGGCCACAGATACGCAGTATTTT. Protein sequence: CASSQASGGATDTQYF. Variable domain in full (rest from reference TRBV11-2 and TRBJ2-3): EAGVAQSPRYKIIEKRQSVAFWCNPISGHATLYWYQQILGQGPKLLIQFQNNGVVDDSQLPKDRFSAERLKGVDSTLKIQPAKLEDSAVYLCASSQASGGATDTQYFGPGTRLTVL.

In this sample, this clonotype turned up many times. V is TRBV29-1 and J is TRBJ2-2, with TRBD2 matching 7 bases. The CDR3 is 17 amino acids. The germline V gene has CDR1 SQVTM and CDR2 ANQGSEA. V was clipped by 3 bases and J by 0 bases; unmatched bases: 10. The CDR3 nucleotides read TGCAGCGTTGATAGTTCGACTAGCTCTACGAACACCGGGGAGCTGTTTTTT. This translates into CSVDSSTSSTNTGELFF.